This entry describes one TCR beta chain. This clone's antigen is unknown. A read error is possible here, since a much larger clone lies one base away. The sample belongs to a study of tumor and adjacent non-tumor tissue in lung cancer (dated by TCRdb to the late 2010s). Notes on the research overall: Of the cohort, eleven to twelve patients had adenocarcinoma, 2 had squamous cell carcinoma and 1 had small cell lung cancer. The roughly 15 patients were aged roughly 30 to 76 years, included about ten men and 5 women, and had TNM stage I to III disease. Sequencing generated a total of 125,075,908 productive TCRbeta reads, averaging around 4.3 million reads per sample. Using bulk TCRbeta repertoires from around 15 lung cancer patients, the study set lung tumor tissue side by side with matched distant non-tumor lung tissue. For each patient, one tumor sample and one normal lung sample were taken, giving roughly 30 paired specimens that underwent TCRbeta CDR3 sequencing. The paper as a whole reports these results and caveats: With only approximately 16 patients in the cohort, the authors noted that larger samples and more detailed clinical data are needed. The top 100 clones made up a significantly larger cumulative share of the repertoire in normal lung than in tumor tissue. Because peripheral blood was not sequenced, the blood TCRbeta repertoires of the lung cancer patients in the study went unexamined. Significantly higher TCR diversity was found in younger patients, and higher tumor TCR diversity was associated with shorter overall and disease-free survival. Neither the sequencing platform nor unique molecular identifiers are named or mentioned anywhere in the methods. Tumor tissue showed significantly higher TCR diversity (inverse Simpson) than normal lung tissue, at roughly 430 vs 170 (P = 0.0075, Mann-Whitney U test).

The CDR3 runs 13 residues from the cysteine to the phenylalanine. Only the CDR3 region is kept as DNA, spanning 39 bases read in frame from base 1. After removal of 5 bases from V and 9 bases from J, the junction retains 9 bases not matched to a gene. As encoded in the germline V gene, CDR1 is SGHNT while CDR2 is YENEEA. Bulk unsorted tissue served as the source for RNA extraction, and RNA quality was assessed using a NanoDrop ND-1000 and an Agilent 2100. The donors were newly diagnosed lung cancer patients admitted for thoracic surgery in China from August to November 2014 who had not received prior chemotherapy. Patients with previous radiotherapy or chemotherapy, or with another concurrent cancer, were excluded from the study. Surgical tissue pieces of about 1-2.3 cm3 were preserved in RNAlater solution and were kept at -80 degrees C until use. Receptors were amplified or captured by multiplex PCR. Sequencing was performed on an Illumina HiSeq 2500. TCRbeta libraries were constructed through three rounds of nested PCR with primers (Table S4) according to protocols modified from ARM-PCR. PCR products of 200-500 bp were gel-excised and purified with the QIAquick gel extraction kit before sequencing. In the authors' own workflow: Reads were cleaned using Trimmomatic, were merged into complete CDR3 sequences using FLASH, and were assigned to V(D)J germline segments using MiTCR. Clonal diversity was calculated as the inverse Simpson's index using VDJtools. In-frame sequences without a premature stop codon were defined as productive reads. TCRdb cleaned the public reads at Q25 with fastp, built clones with MiXCR and kept in-frame beta chains. CDR3 protein duplicates are merged, each entry listing the most common genes and DNA. For this entry, the V and J calls and clone size follow TCRdb and not the study's own pipeline. The sample has approximately 90,000 distinct CDR3 sequences on record, around 59% of them singletons. Of the sample, about 15% falls within the top ten clones.

The receptor was isolated from a man in his sixties or seventies with non-small cell lung cancer. The chain was built from TRBV11-3 and TRBJ2-7; 8 central nucleotides agree with TRBD2. Sequencing was carried out using lung tumor tissue. The DNA sequence is as follows: TGTGCCAGCAGCCCCCCAGCGGGAGACAGGCAGTACTTC. Its product reads: CASSPPAGDRQYF.